This T cell receptor (beta chain) was retrieved from a study of T cell responses to AZD1222 COVID-19 vaccine. Trimming cost V 4 bases and J 2 bases, with 9 bases left between them. The CDR3 contains 13 residues. The V gene's germline CDR1 is KGHSH and CDR2 LQKENI. Only in-frame clones appear in the TCRdb table, and some are missing; sequencing was by immunoSEQ multiplex PCR. The sample holds 95,000 to 150,000 clones, around 92% seen once. The rearrangement joins TRBV18 to TRBJ2-7; D call uncertain. The sequenced sample was peripheral blood, obtained on day 0 of AZD1222 vaccination. This clonotype originated in an adult in good health. The chain's CDR3 is CASSQQSTYEQYF. The CDR3 nucleotides read TGTGCCAGCTCACAGCAGTCCACCTACGAGCAGTACTTC.